This T cell receptor (beta chain) was captured in a study of blood T cells in healthy people across ages (dated by TCRdb to the mid-2010s). About the study as a whole: Template switching captured roughly one uniquely barcoded TCR beta cDNA molecule per two T cells in model experiments. For two donors (one aged 18 to 30 and one aged 80 or older), the study analyzed two additional independent replicas of 1 million unique cDNA reads from the same blood draw. Donors were grouped into four age groups: young (average 16 years), middle-aged (over 35), aged (around 60) and long-lived (approximately 82). To avoid experimental bias, donors of different ages were distributed randomly across sequencing lanes. The study measured age-related changes in TCR beta repertoire diversity using deep sequencing normalized with unique cDNA molecular identifiers. Here is what the overall study found, with its caveats: Observed TCR beta diversity per million T cells fell roughly linearly with age, and a significant reduction was already apparent by age around 44. Because the CMV infection status of the donors was unknown, age-related changes in expanded clonotypes may potentially have been confounded. Compared with the aged group, the long-lived group had more naive CD4+ T cells, fewer expanded clones and increased TCR diversity, suggesting age selection. There was a strong correlation between observed TCR beta diversity and the percentage of naive T cells measured by flow cytometry. Since profiling was done on bulk unsorted PBMCs, naive and antigen-experienced compartments could not be conclusively compared. Estimates of total diversity from one million sequenced T cells were regarded as lower bounds and underestimates.

Comments on this clonotype: Its antigen specificity is not known. No base qualities exist here, and no much larger clone lies one base off it.

From the germline V gene, CDR1 is MNHEY and CDR2 is SVGEGT. V ends up 3 bases short and J 5 bases short, with an unmatched junction base count of 8. Spanning cysteine to phenylalanine, the CDR3 consists of 17 amino acids. Of the read, only the CDR3 DNA is kept; its 51 bases are in frame from base 1. The protocol used for the library was 5' RACE. Sequencer: Illumina HiSeq 2500. A second about 6 to 11 cycle PCR used a sample-barcoded 5' primer and a J-beta primer mix. A template-switch 5' adaptor carrying 12 random nucleotides introduced a unique molecular identifier onto each TCR beta cDNA molecule. Each sample yielded at least 2.5 million CDR3-containing paired-end reads. All of the RNA was converted into first-strand cDNA using the Mint cDNA synthesis kit, with a TRBC-specific oligonucleotide serving as the primer. After uracil-DNA glycosylase treatment, a first 18-cycle PCR used universal primers M1SS and BC2_uni_R on all cDNA. On the study's bioinformatics: Each sample was normalized by randomly selecting 1 million high-quality reads, each carrying a distinct molecular identifier. Instead of being binned into consensus sequences, reads with shared molecular identifiers were discarded. MiTCR, with a Q25 quality threshold and the strictest error-elimination algorithm, was used for CDR3 identification, clonotype clustering and error correction. A nonparametric unseen species model using Euler transformation provided a lower-bound estimate of total TCR beta diversity. TCRdb applied fastp at Q25 and MiXCR to the public reads, then kept only in-frame beta chains. Each CDR3 protein gets just one entry, which takes the most common genes and DNA from the rows behind it. TCRdb's processing, not the study's, gives the V and J calls here. Within this sample are some 1.4 million distinct CDR3 sequences, with approximately 38% of them counted one time only. In total, the top ten clones hold roughly 7.9% of the sample.

The donors were 40 or so Caucasian individuals from Russia, aged roughly 6 to 100 years, who were systemically healthy. Around 10 milliliters of peripheral blood were collected from each donor into EDTA-treated Vacutainer tubes. Ficoll-Paque density-gradient centrifugation was used to isolate PBMCs, with at least 7 million obtained per sample. Trizol reagent was used to extract total RNA from PBMCs, with at least 6 micrograms per sample. Naive CD45RAhigh/CD27high T cell percentages were measured by flow cytometry on a PBMC aliquot from every donor. The rearranged segments are TRBV6-2 or TRBV6-3 and TRBJ2-1; 12 central bases correspond to TRBD2. The sample comprised blood. This receptor was taken from a woman aged 18-30 years in good health. The CDR3 loop reads CASSYSTSGRRHNEQFF. The nucleotides are TGTGCCAGCAGTTATTCGACTAGCGGGAGACGTCACAATGAGCAGTTCTTC.